The 9 T cell receptor beta chains in this list originate from one sample, sequenced in a study of cytomegalovirus exposure and HLA in healthy donors. Researchers ran the PCR with 60 Vbeta and 13 Jbeta primers. The method was immunoSEQ multiplex PCR; TCRdb's version includes in-frame clones alone and lacks a portion of them. Counted here are tens of thousands of clones, roughly 77% occurring once; the ten biggest clones make up approximately 15%. Input material: PBMCs. The receptor set was obtained from a woman aged 40 to 50 in good health and CMV-seropositive.

This clone was seen a single time. This chain uses TRBV7-8 with TRBJ1-5, with TRBD1 as a possible D gene (6 bases). This CDR3 is built from 16 residues. Trimming shortened V by 9 bases and J by 7 bases, and 25 bases separated the two germline ends. Germline V gives CDR1 SGHVS, CDR2 FQNEAQ. This chain's CDR3 is CASLISEGTLDQPQHF. The CDR3 bases are TGTGCCAGTTTGATCTCCGAAGGGACATTAGACCAGCCCCAGCATTTT.

The chain carries TRBV25-1 and TRBJ2-3; TRBD2 aligns across 13 bases. With 3 bases clipped from V and 6 bases from J, the junction kept 9 bases outside the gene matches. CDR3 length: 17 amino acids. Germline CDR1 reads MGHDK; CDR2 reads SYGVNS. The CDR3 here is CASSEPGTSGVMDTQYF. CDR3 DNA sequence: TGTGCCAGCAGTGAGCCAGGGACTAGCGGGGTAATGGATACGCAGTATTTT.

The chain carries TRBV10-2 and TRBJ2-7; D is unclear. CDR1 WSHSY and CDR2 SAAADI come from the germline V gene. The CDR3 extends over 13 amino acids. V was pared by 0 bases and J by 3 bases, with 6 bases between. The CDR3 DNA sequence: TGCGCCAGCAGTGAGTCGAGGAACTACGAGCAGTACTTC. Encoded protein: CASSESRNYEQYF.

This rearrangement joins TRBV19 to TRBJ2-5; D may be TRBD1 (6 bases). The J call may not be correct, given that the DNA end is closer to TRBJ2-7. The CDR3 runs to 15 residues. CDR1 is LNHDA, CDR2 SQIVND, per germline (reference sequence). CDR3 nucleotide sequence: TGTGCCAGTAGTATAGCCACAGGGTTTGGTTACGAGCAGTACTTC. This gives the protein CASSIATGFGYEQYF.

The genes are TRBV29-1 and TRBJ2-5; TRBD1 agrees at 9 bases. In germline, CDR1 is SQVTM, CDR2 ANQGSEA. The CDR3 spans 14 residues. V lost 6 bases and J lost 5; bases outside the gene matches: 10. DNA of the CDR3: TGCAGCGTCGAATTGGGACAGGGTACGGAGACCCAGTACTTC. Encoded protein: CSVELGQGTETQYF.

V and J are TRBV7-9 and TRBJ2-1; D remains unclear. The CDR3 consists of 13 residues. CDR1 is SEHNR and CDR2 is FQNEAQ in the germline V gene (reference sequence). Trimming removed 3 bases from V and 5 bases from J, with 8 bases in between. The CDR3 protein is CASSFRGHNEQFF. The CDR3 DNA reads as TGTGCCAGCAGCTTCCGCGGCCACAATGAGCAGTTCTTC.

This clone was counted between two and nine times. This chain joins TRBV2 and TRBJ1-5, with D possibly matching TRBD1 (6 bases). This CDR3 spans 13 amino acids. CDR1 is SNHLY, CDR2 FYNNEI, per germline. The V end lost 8 bases, the J end lost 5 bases, and 13 bases lay between the germline ends. Here the CDR3 DNA reads TGTGCCAGCGGCCGGGACACAGATCAGCCCCAGCATTTT. Residues: CASGRDTDQPQHF.

The chain joins TRBV10-3 to TRBJ2-2, with 11 bases lining up with TRBD1. There are 14 residues in the CDR3. V lost 6 bases and J lost 6; bases outside the gene matches: 3. Germline CDR1 reads ENHRY; CDR2 reads SYGVKD. The CDR3: CAISPGQGAGELFF. The CDR3 DNA reads as TGTGCCATCAGCCCGGGACAGGGGGCCGGGGAGCTGTTTTTT.

In this sample, this clone turned up a few times. The J gene is TRBJ1-1, the V gene TRBV7-6; D gene ambiguous. Between the trimmed V and J ends, which lost 5 bases and 6 bases, there was a span of 10 bases. This CDR3 has 12 residues. Germline CDR1 is SGHVS and CDR2 is FNYEAQ. The CDR3 loop is CASSHGGAEAFF. The CDR3 DNA is TGTGCCAGCAGCCACGGAGGAGCTGAAGCTTTCTTT.